The subject of this entry is one T cell receptor beta chain. The antigen is not known. The method was immunoSEQ multiplex PCR; TCRdb's version includes in-frame clones alone and lacks a portion of them. This sample has nearly 90,000 clones, with roughly 90% found just once. This sample was taken from a study of T cell responses to AZD1222 COVID-19 vaccine. Study-wide points: Recipients of AZD1222 seropositive at baseline numbered only 5 to 7.

This CDR3 has 12 residues. Trimming shortened V by 4 bases and J by 5 bases, and 8 bases separated the two germline ends. CDR1 SGHAT and CDR2 FQNNGV come from the germline V gene. The rearrangement joins TRBV11-2 to TRBJ2-5; D is unclear. The clonotype originates from an adult who received the AZD1222 COVID-19 vaccine. The sample in question was peripheral blood, obtained 28 days after the second AZD1222 dose. The CDR3 loop reads CASSYSRETQYF. The CDR3 region has the DNA TGTGCCAGCAGCTACTCCCGGGAGACCCAGTACTTC.